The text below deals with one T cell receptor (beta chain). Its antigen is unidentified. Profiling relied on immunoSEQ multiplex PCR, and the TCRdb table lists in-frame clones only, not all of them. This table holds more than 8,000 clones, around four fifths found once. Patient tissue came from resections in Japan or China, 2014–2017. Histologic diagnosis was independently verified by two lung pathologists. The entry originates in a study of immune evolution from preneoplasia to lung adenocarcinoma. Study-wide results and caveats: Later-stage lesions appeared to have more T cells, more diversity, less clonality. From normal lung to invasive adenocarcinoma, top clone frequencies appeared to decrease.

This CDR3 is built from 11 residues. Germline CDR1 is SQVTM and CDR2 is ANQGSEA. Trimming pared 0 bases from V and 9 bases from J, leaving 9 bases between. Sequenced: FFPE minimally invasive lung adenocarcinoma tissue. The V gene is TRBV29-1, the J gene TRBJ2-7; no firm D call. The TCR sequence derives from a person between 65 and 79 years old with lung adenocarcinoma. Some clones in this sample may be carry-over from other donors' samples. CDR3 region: CSVEDRVGQYF. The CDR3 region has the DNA TGCAGCGTTGAAGATCGCGTTGGGCAGTACTTC.